This T cell receptor (beta chain) was sequenced during a study of response to subunit inactivated influenza vaccine. Points from the study as a whole: Authors suggested each seasonal influenza vaccination recruits few new T cells.

TCRdb reprocessed the RT-PCR reads via MiXCR and lists one record per CDR3 protein. Counted here are 650,000 to 800,000 distinct CDR3 sequences, approximately 15% occurring once; the ten biggest clones make up 6.5% to 8.5%. Trimming pared 5 bases from V and 3 bases from J, leaving 11 bases between. CDR1 MNHNS and CDR2 SASEGT come from the germline V gene. This CDR3 spans 13 amino acids. This clonotype was detected a few times. Its antigen is undetermined. The source is a man aged 50 to 59 who received an inactivated influenza vaccine. The sample here was PBMCs from blood, taken about 14 days before vaccination. This chain joins TRBV6-1 and TRBJ2-7; tentative D call: TRBD2 (6 bases). This CDR3 is CASSRRDFYEQYF. As DNA, the CDR3 is TGTGCCAGCAGTCGAAGGGACTTCTACGAGCAGTACTTC.